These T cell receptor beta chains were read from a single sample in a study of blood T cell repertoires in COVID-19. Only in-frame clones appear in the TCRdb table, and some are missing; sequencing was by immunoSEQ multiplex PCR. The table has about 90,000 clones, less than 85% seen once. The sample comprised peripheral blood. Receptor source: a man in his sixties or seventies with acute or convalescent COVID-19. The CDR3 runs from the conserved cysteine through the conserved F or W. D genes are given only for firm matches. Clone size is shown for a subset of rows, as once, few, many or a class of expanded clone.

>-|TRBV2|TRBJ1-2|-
TGTGCCAGCAGTGCACTGGGGGGTGCGGGTGGCTACACCTTC
CASSALGGAGGYTF
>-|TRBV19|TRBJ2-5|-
TGTGCCAGTAGTATAACAGGAAGGCGGGAGACCCAGTACTTC
CASSITGRRETQYF
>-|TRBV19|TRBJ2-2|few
TGTGCCAGTAGTATAGTAGGGACAACGAACACCGGGGAGCTGTTTTTT
CASSIVGTTNTGELFF
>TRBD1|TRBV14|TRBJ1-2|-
TGTGCCAGCAGCCAGGTGGACAGGAACTATGGCTACACCTTC
CASSQVDRNYGYTF
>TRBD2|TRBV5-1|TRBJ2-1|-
TGCGCCAGCAGCCCGGGACTAGCGGGGGCCAATGAGCAGTTCTTC
CASSPGLAGANEQFF
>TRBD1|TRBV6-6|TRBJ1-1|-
TGTGCCGGCGCCAGGGGGGTAAACACTGAAGCTTTCTTT
CAGARGVNTEAFF
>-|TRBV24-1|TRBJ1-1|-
TGTGCCACCAGTGATGGGGGGAGGACTGAAGCTTTCTTT
CATSDGGRTEAFF
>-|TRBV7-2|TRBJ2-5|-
TGTGCCAGCAGCTTAGGACAGCAAGAGACCCAGTACTTC
CASSLGQQETQYF
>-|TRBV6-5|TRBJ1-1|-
TGTGCCAGCGGAGAGAGGTTAGGGAGGTTTGAAGCTTTCTTT
CASGERLGRFEAFF
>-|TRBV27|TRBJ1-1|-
TGTGCCAGCAGTTCGGGGAACACTGAAGCTTTCTTT
CASSSGNTEAFF
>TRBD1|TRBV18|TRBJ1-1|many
TGTGCCAGCTCACGACAGGGAGTGGACACTGAAGCTTTCTTT
CASSRQGVDTEAFF
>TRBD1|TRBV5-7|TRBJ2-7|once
TGTGCCAGCAGCACCCGGGACAGGGTTTACGAGCAGTACTTC
CASSTRDRVYEQYF
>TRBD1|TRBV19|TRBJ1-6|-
TGTGCCACCAGGGACAGGGGGAATGAGTCACCCCTCCACTTT
CATRDRGNESPLHF
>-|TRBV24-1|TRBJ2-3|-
TGTGCCACCAGTGATTTCAATACGCAGTATTTT
CATSDFNTQYF
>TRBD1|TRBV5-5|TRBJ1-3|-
TGTGCCAGCAGCTCCGGACAGGCGAGCTCTGGAAACACCATATATTTT
CASSSGQASSGNTIYF
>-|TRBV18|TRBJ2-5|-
TGTGCCAGCTCACCACTTTTACCTAGCAGGGGCCAAGAGACCCAGTACTTC
CASSPLLPSRGQETQYF
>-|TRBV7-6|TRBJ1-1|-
TGTGCCAGCAGCTTAAATCCTGGACAGTCCCCGAACACTGAAGCTTTCTTT
CASSLNPGQSPNTEAFF
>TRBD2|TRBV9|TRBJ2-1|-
TGTGCCAGCAGCTCGGGGGGGGGCTGGGACAATGAGCAGTTCTTC
CASSSGGGWDNEQFF
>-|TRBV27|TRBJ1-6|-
TGTGCCAGCAGTCTCGACAACAGGGTTAGGGATTCACCCCTCCACTTT
CASSLDNRVRDSPLHF
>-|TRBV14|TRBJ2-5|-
TGTGCCAGCAGCCCCCGCCAGTTTCAAGAGACCCAGTACTTC
CASSPRQFQETQYF
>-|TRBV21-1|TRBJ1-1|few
TGTAGAGGAGGGATAATGAACACTGAAGCTTTCTTT
CRGGIMNTEAFF
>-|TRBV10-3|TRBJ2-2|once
TGTGCCATCAGGGGACTGGGGACCGGGGAGCTGTTTTTT
CAIRGLGTGELFF
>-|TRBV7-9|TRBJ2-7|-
TGTGCCAGCAGCTTAGTTACAGATTTCTCCTACGAGCAGTACTTC
CASSLVTDFSYEQYF
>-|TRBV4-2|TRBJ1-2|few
TGTGCCAGCAGCCAAGGAGACACAGATGCCTATGGCTACACCTTC
CASSQGDTDAYGYTF
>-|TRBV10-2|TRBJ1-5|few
TGCGCCAGCAGTTTCGGGGTTATAGGGCAGCCCCAGCATTTT
CASSFGVIGQPQHF
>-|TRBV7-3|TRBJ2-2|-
TGTGCCAGCAGCTTAAAAAATCCCAGCACCGGGGAGCTGTTTTTT
CASSLKNPSTGELFF
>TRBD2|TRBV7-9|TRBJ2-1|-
TGTGCCAGCAGCTTATCGGGACTAGCAGAAAACAATGAGCAGTTCTTC
CASSLSGLAENNEQFF
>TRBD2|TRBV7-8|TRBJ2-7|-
TGTGCCAGCAGCTCGGGACTAGCGGGAGCGAGCGAGCAGTACTTC
CASSSGLAGASEQYF
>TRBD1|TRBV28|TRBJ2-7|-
TGTGCCAGCAGGGGACAGGGGAGATCCTACGAGCAGTACTTC
CASRGQGRSYEQYF
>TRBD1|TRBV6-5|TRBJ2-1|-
TGTGCCAGCAGTAAATACAGGGGGAATGAGCAGTTCTTC
CASSKYRGNEQFF
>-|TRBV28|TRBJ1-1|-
TGTGCCAGCAGTTTCCCGGCGGGGGGCTTACGCCGGGCTGAAGCTTTCTTT
CASSFPAGGLRRAEAFF
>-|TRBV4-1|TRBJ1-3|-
TGCGCCAGCAGCCAAGATGCGACAGTTCCTGGAAACACCATATATTTT
CASSQDATVPGNTIYF
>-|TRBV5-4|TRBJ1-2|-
TGTGCCAGCAGCGTAGACCCCTTAGGGGCACCTGGCTACACCTTC
CASSVDPLGAPGYTF
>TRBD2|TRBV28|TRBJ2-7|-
TGTGCCAGCAGTCGGACTAGCGGGATCAGCTCCTACGAGCAGTACTTC
CASSRTSGISSYEQYF
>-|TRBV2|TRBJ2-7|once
TGTGCCAGTCGGGAATACGAGCAGTACTTC
CASREYEQYF
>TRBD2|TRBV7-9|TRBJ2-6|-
TGTGCCAGCAGCTCGGTCGGGAGGGGGGAAGCTGGGGCCAACGTCCTGACTTTC
CASSSVGRGEAGANVLTF
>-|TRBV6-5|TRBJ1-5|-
TGTGCCAGCAGTTTGCACAGTACAAGCAATCAGCCCCAGCATTTT
CASSLHSTSNQPQHF
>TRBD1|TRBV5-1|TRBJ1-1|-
TGCGCCAGCAGCTTGCGGCCGGGACAGGGAGGCACTGAAGCTTTCTTT
CASSLRPGQGGTEAFF
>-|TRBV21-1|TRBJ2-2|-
TGTGCCAGCAGCAATGATCCCGGGACAGCGAACACCGGGGAGCTGTTTTTT
CASSNDPGTANTGELFF
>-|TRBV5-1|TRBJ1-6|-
TGCGCCAGCAGCAACCGACACAGCTCCTATAATTCACCCCTCCACTTT
CASSNRHSSYNSPLHF
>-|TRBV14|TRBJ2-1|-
TGTGCCAGCAGCCAAGATCGGGGGACTGAGCAGTTCTTC
CASSQDRGTEQFF
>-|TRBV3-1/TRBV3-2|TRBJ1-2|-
TGTGCCAGCAGCCCTGGGACAAGTACCTCACTCAACTATGGCTACACCTTC
CASSPGTSTSLNYGYTF
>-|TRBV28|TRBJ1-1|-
TGTGCCAGCAGTCCGCTAGCGGGGCTGGCGAACACTGAAGCTTTCTTT
CASSPLAGLANTEAFF
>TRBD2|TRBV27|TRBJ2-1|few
TGTGCCAGCACCCCGTCCCCGCGACTAGCGGGGGGTATTGAGCAGTTCTTC
CASTPSPRLAGGIEQFF
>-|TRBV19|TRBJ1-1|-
TGTGCCAGTAGTATAGATTGGGACTTCACTGAAGCTTTCTTT
CASSIDWDFTEAFF
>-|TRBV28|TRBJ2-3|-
TGTGCCAGCAGTTTACCGCAAGGGACTGGGGACACAGATACGCAGTATTTT
CASSLPQGTGDTDTQYF
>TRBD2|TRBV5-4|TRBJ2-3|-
TGTGCCAGCAGCGCCGGGACTAGCGGGGGGAAAAGCACAGATACGCAGTATTTT
CASSAGTSGGKSTDTQYF
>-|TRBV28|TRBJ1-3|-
TGTGCCAGCCAAACCCTCCCAGTCTCTGGAAACACCATATATTTT
CASQTLPVSGNTIYF
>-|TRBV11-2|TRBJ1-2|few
TGTGCCAGCAGCCCCATCCGGCAGGTATCGGTCCTTTATGGCTACACCTTC
CASSPIRQVSVLYGYTF
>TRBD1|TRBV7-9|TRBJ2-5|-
TGTGCCAGCAGCCGGGGACAGCGCCAAGAGACCCAGTACTTC
CASSRGQRQETQYF
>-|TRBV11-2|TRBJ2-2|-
TGTGCCAGCAAACAGGCATACACCGGGGAGCTGTTTTTT
CASKQAYTGELFF
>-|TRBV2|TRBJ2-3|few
TGTGCCAGCAGTGTACGGTCAGATACGCAGTATTTT
CASSVRSDTQYF
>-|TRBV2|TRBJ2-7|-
TGTGCCAGCAGTGAGGGGGGGACAAACCACGAGCAGTACTTC
CASSEGGTNHEQYF
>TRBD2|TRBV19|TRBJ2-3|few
TGTGCCAGTTCGATCGGGGGACTAGCGGATACGCAGTATTTT
CASSIGGLADTQYF
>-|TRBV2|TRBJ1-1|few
TGTGCCAGCAGGCCTGACGGTAGGGGGACTGAAGCTTTCTTT
CASRPDGRGTEAFF
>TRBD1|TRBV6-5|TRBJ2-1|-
TGTGCCAGCAGTCCGACAGGGAACAATGAGCAGTTCTTC
CASSPTGNNEQFF
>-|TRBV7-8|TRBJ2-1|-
TGTGCCAGCAGCTTAGTAGGAGCGGATTACAATGAGCAGTTCTTC
CASSLVGADYNEQFF
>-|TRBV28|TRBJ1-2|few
TGTGCCAGCAGGAATTTAGGGGATGGTGGCTACACCTTC
CASRNLGDGGYTF
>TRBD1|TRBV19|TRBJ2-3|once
TGTGCCAGTACGCTCGGACAGGGATACACAGATACGCAGTATTTT
CASTLGQGYTDTQYF